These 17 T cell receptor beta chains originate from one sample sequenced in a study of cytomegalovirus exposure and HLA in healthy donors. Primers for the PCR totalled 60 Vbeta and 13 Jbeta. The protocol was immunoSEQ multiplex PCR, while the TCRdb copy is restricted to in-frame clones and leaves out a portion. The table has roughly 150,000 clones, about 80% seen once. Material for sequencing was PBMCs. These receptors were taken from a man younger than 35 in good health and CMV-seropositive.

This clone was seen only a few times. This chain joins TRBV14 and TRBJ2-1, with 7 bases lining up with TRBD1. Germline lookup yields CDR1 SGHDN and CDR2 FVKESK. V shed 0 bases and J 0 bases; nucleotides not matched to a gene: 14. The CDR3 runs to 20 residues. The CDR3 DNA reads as TGTGCCAGCAGCCAAGATAAGTTGGCCAGGGGGACAGCCTCCTACAATGAGCAGTTCTTC. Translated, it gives CASSQDKLARGTASYNEQFF.

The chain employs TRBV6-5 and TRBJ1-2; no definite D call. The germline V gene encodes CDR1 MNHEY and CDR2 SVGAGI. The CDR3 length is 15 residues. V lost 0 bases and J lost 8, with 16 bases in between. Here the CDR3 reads CASSYSDRRAGGYTF. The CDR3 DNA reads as TGTGCCAGCAGTTACTCTGACCGGAGAGCTGGCGGCTACACCTTC.

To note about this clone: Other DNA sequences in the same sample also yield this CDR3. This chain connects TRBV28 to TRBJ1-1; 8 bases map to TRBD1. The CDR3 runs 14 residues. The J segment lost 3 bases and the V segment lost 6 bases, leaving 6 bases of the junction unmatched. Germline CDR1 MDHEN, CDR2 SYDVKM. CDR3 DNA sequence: TGTGCCAGCAGGGAGGACAGGGATTACACTGAAGCTTTCTTT. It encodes CASREDRDYTEAFF.

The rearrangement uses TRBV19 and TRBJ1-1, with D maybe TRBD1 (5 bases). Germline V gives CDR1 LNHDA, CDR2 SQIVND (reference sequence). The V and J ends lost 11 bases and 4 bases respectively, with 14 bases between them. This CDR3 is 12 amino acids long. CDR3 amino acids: CACRARGTEAFF. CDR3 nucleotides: TGTGCCTGCAGGGCAAGGGGCACTGAAGCTTTCTTT.

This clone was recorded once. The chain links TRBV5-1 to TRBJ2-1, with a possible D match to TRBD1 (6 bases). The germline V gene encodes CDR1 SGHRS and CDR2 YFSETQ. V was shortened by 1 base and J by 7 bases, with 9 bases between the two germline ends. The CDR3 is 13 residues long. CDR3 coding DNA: TGCGCCAGCAGCTTGTTCACAGGGAATGAGCAGTTCTTC. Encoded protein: CASSLFTGNEQFF.

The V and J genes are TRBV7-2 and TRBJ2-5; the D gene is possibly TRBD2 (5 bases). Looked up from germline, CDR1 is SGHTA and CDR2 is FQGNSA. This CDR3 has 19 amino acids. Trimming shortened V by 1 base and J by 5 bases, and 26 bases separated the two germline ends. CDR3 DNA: TGTGCCAGCAGCTTAGGTAGCGTTTCGAGCGGCAGCCTGGGGGAGACCCAGTACTTC. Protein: CASSLGSVSSGSLGETQYF.

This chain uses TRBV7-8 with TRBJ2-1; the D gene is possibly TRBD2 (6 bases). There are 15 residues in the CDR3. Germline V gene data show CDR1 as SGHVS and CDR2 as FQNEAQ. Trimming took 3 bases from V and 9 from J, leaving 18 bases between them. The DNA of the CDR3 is TGTGCCAGCAGCTTGGGGACTCCAGCGCTGGGTGAGCAGTTCTTC. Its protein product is CASSLGTPALGEQFF.

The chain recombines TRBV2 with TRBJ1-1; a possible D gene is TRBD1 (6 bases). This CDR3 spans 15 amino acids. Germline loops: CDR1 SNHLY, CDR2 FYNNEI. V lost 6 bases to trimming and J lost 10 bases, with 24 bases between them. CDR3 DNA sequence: TGTGCCAGCAGCCCCGTAGGTCGGACAGCGGCTATAGCTTTCTTT. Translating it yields CASSPVGRTAAIAFF.

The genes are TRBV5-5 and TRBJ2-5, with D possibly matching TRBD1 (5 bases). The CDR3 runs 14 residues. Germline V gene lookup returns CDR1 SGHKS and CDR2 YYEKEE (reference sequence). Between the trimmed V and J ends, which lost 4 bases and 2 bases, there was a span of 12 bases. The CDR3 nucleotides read TGTGCCAGCAGCCCAGGACATATACAAGAGACCCAGTACTTC. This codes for CASSPGHIQETQYF. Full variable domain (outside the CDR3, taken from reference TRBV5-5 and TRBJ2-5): DAGVTQSPTHLIKTRGQQVTLRCSPISGHKSVSWYQQVLGQGPQFIFQYYEKEERGRGNFPDRFSARQFPNYSSELNVNALLLGDSALYLCASSPGHIQETQYFGPGTRLLVL.

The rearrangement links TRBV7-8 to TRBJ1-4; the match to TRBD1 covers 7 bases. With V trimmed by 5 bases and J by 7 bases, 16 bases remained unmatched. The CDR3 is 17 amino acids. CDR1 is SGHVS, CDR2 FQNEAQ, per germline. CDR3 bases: TGTGCCAGCAGCGAAGGGACAGTCCTTGCTTCTGGTGAAAAACTGTTTTTT. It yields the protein CASSEGTVLASGEKLFF.

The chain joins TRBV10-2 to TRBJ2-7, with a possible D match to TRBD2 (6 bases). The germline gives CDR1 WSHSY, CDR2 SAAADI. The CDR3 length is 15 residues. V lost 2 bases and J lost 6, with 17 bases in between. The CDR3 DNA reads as TGCGCCAGCAGTGAGCCGGAGTTGACTAGTGGCGAGCAGTACTTC. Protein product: CASSEPELTSGEQYF.

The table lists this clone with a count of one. In nucleotides, the CDR3 is TGTGCCAGCAGCTTGGCGGGGGGGTTAAGGTACACTGAAGCTTTCTTT. Protein sequence: CASSLAGGLRYTEAFF. This sequence joins TRBV5-6 and TRBJ1-1; tentative D call: TRBD1 (5 bases). This CDR3 comprises 16 residues. CDR1 is SGHDT, CDR2 YYEEEE, per germline. V lost 0 bases to trimming and J lost 3 bases, with 15 bases between them.

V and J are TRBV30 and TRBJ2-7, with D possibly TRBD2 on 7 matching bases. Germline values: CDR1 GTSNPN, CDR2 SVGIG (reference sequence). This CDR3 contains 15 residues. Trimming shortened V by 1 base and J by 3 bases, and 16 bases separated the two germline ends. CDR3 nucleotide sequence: TGTGCCTGGAGTGACACACAGGGCGGGGGCTACGAGCAGTACTTC. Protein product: CAWSDTQGGGYEQYF. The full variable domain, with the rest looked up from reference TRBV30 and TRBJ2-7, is SQTIHQWPATLVQPVGSPLSLECTVEGTSNPNLYWYRQAAGRGLQLLFYSVGIGQISSEVPQNLSASRPQDRQFILSSKKLLLSDSGFYLCAWSDTQGGGYEQYFGPGTRLTVT.

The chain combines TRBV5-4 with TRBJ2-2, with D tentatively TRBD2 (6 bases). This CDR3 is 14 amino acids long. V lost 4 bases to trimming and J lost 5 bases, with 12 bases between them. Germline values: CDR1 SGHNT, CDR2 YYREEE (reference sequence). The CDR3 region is CASSRGGGTGELFF. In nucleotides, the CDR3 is TGTGCCAGCAGCCGGGGAGGAGGAACCGGGGAGCTGTTTTTT.

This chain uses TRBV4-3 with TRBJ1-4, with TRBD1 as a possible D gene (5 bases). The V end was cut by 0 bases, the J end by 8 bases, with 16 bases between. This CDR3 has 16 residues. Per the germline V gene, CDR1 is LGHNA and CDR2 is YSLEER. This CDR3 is CASSQELGRGREKLFF. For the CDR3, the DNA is TGCGCCAGCAGCCAAGAATTGGGTCGGGGGAGGGAAAAACTGTTTTTT.

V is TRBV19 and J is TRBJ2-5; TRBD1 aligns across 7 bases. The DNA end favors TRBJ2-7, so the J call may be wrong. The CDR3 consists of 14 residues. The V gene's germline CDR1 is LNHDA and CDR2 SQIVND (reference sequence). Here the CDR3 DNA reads TGTGCCAGTGGGAAGGCAGGGGGTCCCTACGAGCAGTACTTC. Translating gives CASGKAGGPYEQYF.

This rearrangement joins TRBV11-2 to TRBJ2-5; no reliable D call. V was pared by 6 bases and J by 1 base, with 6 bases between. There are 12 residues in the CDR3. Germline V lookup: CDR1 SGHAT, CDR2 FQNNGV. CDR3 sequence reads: CASRAAQETQYF. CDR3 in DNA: TGTGCCAGCAGGGCGGCCCAAGAGACCCAGTACTTC.